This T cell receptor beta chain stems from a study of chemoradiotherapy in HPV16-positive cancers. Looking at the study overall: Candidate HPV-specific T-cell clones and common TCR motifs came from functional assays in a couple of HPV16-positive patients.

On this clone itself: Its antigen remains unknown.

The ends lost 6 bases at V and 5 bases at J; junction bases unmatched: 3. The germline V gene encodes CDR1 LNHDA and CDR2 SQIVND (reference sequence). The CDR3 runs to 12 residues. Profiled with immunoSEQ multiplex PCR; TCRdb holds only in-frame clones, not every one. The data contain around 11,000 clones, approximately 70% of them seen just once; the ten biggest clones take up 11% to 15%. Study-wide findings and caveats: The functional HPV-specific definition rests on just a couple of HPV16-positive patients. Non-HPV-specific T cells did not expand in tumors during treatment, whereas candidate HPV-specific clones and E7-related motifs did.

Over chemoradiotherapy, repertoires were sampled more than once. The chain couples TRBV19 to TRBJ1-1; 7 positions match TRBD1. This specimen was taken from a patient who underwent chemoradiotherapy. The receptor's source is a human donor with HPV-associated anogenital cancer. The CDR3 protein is CASRTGITEAFF. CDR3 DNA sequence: TGTGCCAGTAGGACAGGGATAACTGAAGCTTTCTTT.